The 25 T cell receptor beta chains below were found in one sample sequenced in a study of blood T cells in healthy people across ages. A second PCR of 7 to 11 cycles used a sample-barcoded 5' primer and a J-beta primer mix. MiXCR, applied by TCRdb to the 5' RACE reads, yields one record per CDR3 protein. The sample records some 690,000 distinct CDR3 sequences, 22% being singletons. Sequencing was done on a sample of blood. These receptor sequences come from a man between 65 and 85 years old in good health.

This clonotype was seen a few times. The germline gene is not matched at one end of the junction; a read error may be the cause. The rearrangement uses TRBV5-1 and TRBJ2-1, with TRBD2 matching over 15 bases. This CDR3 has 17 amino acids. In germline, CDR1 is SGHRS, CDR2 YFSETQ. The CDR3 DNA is TGCGCCAGCAACTTGGGACTAGCGGGGGGATCCTACAATGAGCAGTTCTTC. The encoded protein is CASNLGLAGGSYNEQFF.

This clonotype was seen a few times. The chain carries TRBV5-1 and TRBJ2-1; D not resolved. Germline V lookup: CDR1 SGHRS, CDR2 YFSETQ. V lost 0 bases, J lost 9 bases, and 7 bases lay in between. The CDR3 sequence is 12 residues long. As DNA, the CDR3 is TGCGCCAGCAGCTTGGACAAAATTGAGCAGTTCTTC. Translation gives CASSLDKIEQFF.

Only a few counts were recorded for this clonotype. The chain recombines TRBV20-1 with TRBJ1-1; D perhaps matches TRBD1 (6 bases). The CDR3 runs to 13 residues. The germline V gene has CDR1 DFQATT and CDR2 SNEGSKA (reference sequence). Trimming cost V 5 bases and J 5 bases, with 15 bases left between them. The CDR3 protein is CSALEGGRTEAFF. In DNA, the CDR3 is TGCAGTGCTCTCGAAGGGGGAAGGACTGAAGCTTTCTTT.

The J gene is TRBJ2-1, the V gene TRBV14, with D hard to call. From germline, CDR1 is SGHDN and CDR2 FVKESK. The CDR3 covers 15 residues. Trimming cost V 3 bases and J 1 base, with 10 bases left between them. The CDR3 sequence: CASSQLGVSYNEQFF. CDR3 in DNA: TGTGCCAGCAGCCAGCTTGGGGTTTCCTACAATGAGCAGTTCTTC.

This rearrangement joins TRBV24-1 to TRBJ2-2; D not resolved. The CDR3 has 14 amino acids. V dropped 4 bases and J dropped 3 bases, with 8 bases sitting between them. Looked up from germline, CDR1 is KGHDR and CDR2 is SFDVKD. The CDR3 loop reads CATSDLVYTGELFF. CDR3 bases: TGTGCCACCAGTGACCTGGTTTACACCGGGGAGCTGTTTTTT.

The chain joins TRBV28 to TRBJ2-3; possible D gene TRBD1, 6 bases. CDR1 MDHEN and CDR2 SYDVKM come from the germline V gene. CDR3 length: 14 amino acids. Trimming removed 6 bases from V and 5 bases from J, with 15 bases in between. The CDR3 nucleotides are TGTGCCAGCAGATCCGGGACACTACGAGATACGCAGTATTTT. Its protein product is CASRSGTLRDTQYF.

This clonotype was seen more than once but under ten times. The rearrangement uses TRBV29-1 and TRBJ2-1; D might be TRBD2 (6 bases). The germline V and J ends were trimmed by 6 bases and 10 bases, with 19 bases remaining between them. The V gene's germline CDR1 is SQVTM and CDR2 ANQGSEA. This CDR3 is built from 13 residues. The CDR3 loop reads CSVPLTSLWEQFF. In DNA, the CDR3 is TGCAGCGTCCCCCTGACTAGTTTGTGGGAGCAGTTCTTC.

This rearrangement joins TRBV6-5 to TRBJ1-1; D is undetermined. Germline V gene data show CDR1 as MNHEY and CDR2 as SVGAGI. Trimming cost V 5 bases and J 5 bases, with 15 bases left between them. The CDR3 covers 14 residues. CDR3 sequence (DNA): TGTGCCAGCAGTCGAGAGGGCGCACGGACTGAAGCTTTCTTT. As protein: CASSREGARTEAFF.

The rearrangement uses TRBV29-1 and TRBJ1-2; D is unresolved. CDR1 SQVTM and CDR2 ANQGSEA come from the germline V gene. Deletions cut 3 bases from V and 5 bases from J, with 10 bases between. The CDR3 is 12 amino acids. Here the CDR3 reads CSVERTGYGYTF. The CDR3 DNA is TGCAGCGTTGAGCGGACGGGGTATGGCTACACCTTC.

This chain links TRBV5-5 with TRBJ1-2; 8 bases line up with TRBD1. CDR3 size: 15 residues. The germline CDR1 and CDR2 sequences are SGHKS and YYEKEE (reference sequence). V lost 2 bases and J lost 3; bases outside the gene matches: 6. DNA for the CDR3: TGTGCCAGCAGCTTTCAGGGGGCGAGAGACTATGGCTACACCTTC. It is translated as CASSFQGARDYGYTF.

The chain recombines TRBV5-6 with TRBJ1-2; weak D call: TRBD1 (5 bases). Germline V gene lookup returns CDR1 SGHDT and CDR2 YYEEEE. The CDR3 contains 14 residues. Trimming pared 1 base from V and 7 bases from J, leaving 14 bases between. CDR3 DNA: TGTGCCAGCAGCTTGAGACAGCCTCCGGGTGGCTACACCTTC. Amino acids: CASSLRQPPGGYTF. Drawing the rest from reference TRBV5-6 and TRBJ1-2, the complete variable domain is DAGVTQSPTHLIKTRGQQVTLRCSPKSGHDTVSWYQQALGQGPQFIFQYYEEEERQRGNFPDRFSGHQFPNYSSELNVNALLLGDSALYLCASSLRQPPGGYTFGSGTRLTVV.

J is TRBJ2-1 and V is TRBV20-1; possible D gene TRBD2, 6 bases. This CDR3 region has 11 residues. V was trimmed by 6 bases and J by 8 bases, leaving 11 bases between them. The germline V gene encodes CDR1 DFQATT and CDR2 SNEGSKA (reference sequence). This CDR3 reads CSARLVYEQFF. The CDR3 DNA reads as TGCAGTGCACGACTAGTTTATGAGCAGTTCTTC.

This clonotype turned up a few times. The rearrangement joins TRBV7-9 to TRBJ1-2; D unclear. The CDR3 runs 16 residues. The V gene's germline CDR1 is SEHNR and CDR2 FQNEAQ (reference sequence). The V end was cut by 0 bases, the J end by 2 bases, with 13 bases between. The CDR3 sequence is CASSLAGSAPNYGYTF. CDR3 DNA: TGTGCCAGCAGCTTAGCGGGGTCGGCACCCAACTATGGCTACACCTTC. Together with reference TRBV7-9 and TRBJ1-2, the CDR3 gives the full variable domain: DTGVSQNPRHKITKRGQNVTFRCDPISEHNRLYWYRQTLGQGPEFLTYFQNEAQLEKSRLLSDRFSAERPKGSFSTLEIQRTEQGDSAMYLCASSLAGSAPNYGYTFGSGTRLTVV.

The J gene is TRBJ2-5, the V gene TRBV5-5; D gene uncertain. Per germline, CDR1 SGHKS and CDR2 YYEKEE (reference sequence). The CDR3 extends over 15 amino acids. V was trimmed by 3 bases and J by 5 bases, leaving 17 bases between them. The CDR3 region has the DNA TGTGCCAGCAGCTCTAGGGCCTCAATCCCGGAGACCCAGTACTTC. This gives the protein CASSSRASIPETQYF.

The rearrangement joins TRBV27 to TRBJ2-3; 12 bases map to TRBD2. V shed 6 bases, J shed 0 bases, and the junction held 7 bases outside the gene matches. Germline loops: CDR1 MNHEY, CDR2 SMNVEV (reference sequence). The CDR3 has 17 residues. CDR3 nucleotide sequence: TGTGCCAGCAGAGCAACTAGCGGGAGGATTAGCACAGATACGCAGTATTTT. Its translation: CASRATSGRISTDTQYF.

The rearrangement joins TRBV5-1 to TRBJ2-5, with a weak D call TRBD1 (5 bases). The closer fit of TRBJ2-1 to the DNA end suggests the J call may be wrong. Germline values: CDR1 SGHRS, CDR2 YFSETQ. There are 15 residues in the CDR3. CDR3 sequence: CASSFLREPNERQFF. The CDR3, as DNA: TGCGCCAGCAGCTTTCTCAGGGAACCCAATGAGCGGCAGTTCTTC.

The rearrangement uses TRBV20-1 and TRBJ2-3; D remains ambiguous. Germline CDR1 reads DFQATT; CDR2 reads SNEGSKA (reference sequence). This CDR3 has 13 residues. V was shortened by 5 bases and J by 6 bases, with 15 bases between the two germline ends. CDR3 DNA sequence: TGCAGTGCTGAGCCGAGAGGATGGGATACGCAGTATTTT. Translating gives CSAEPRGWDTQYF.

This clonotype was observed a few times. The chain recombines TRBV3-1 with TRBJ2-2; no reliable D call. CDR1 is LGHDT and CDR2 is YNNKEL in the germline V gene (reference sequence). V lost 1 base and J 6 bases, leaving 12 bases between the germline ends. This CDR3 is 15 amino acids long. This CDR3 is CASSQVAYLSGELFF. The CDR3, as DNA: TGTGCCAGCAGCCAAGTGGCCTACCTGTCCGGGGAGCTGTTTTTT.

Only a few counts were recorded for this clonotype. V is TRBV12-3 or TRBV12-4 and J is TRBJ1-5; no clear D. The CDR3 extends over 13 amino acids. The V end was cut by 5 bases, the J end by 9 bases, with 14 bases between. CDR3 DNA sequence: TGTGCCAGCAGTCATCCCACCGGAGGGCCCCAGCATTTT. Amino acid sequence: CASSHPTGGPQHF.

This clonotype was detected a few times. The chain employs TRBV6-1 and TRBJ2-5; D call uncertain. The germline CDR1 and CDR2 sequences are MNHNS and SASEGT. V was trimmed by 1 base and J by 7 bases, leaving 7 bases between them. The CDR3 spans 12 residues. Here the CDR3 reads CASSEDWGTQYF. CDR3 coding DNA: TGTGCCAGCAGTGAAGATTGGGGGACCCAGTACTTC.

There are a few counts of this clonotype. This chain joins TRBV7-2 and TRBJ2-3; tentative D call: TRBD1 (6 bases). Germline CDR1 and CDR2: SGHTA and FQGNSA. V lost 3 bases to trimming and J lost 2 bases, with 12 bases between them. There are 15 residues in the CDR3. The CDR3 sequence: CASSLDRAYTDTQYF. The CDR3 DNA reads TGTGCCAGCAGCTTGGACAGAGCCTACACAGATACGCAGTATTTT.

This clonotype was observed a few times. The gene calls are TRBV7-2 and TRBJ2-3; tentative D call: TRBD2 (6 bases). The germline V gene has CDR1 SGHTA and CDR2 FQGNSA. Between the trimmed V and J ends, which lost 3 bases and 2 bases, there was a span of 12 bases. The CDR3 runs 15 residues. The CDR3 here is CASSFRDSYTDTQYF. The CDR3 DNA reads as TGTGCCAGCAGCTTCCGGGACTCATACACAGATACGCAGTATTTT.

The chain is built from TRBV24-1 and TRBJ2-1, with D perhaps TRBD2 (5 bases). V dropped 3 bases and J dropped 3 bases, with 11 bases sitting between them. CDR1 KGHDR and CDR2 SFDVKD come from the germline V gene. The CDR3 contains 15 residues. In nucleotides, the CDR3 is TGTGCCACCAGTGATCTTAGCGAGAACTACAATGAGCAGTTCTTC. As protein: CATSDLSENYNEQFF.

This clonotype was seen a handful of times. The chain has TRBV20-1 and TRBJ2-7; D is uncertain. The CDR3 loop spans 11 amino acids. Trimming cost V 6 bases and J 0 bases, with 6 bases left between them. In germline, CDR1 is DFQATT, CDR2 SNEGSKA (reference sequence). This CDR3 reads CSASGSYEQYF. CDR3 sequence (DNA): TGCAGTGCCTCAGGCTCCTACGAGCAGTACTTC.

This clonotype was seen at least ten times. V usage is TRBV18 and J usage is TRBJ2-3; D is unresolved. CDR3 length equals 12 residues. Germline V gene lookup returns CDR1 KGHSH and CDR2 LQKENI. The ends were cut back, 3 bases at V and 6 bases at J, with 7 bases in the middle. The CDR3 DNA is TGTGCCAGCTCACCTTCGGGCGATACGCAGTATTTT. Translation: CASSPSGDTQYF. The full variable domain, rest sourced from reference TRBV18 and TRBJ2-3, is NAGVMQNPRHLVRRRGQEARLRCSPMKGHSHVYWYRQLPEEGLKFMVYLQKENIIDESGMPKERFSAEFPKEGPSILRIQQVVRGDSAAYFCASSPSGDTQYFGPGTRLTVL.